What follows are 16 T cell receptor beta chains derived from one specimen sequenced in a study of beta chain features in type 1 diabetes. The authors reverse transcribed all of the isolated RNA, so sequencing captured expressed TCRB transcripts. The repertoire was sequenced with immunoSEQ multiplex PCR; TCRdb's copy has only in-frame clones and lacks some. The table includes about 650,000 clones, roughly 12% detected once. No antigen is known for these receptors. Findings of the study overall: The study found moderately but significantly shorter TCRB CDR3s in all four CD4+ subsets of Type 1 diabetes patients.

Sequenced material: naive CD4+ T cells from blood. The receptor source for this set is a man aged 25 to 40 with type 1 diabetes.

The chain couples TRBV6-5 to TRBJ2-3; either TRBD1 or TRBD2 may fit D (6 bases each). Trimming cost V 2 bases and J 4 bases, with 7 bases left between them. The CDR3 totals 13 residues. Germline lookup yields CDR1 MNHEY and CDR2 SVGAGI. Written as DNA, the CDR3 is TGTGCCAGCAGTTACAGGGGGGCAGATACGCAGTATTTT. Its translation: CASSYRGADTQYF.

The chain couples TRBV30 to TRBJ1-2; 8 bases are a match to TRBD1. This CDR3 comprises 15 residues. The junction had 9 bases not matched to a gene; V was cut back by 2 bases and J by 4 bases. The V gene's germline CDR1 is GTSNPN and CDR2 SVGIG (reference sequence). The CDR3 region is CAWSRGQGARYGYTF. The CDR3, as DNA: TGTGCCTGGAGTCGAGGACAGGGTGCTCGCTATGGCTACACCTTC.

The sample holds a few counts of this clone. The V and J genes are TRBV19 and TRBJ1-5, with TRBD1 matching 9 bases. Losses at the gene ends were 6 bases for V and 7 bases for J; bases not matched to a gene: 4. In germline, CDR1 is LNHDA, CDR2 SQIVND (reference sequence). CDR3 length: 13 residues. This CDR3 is CASRDRGNQPQHF. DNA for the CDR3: TGTGCCAGTAGGGACAGGGGAAACCAGCCCCAGCATTTT.

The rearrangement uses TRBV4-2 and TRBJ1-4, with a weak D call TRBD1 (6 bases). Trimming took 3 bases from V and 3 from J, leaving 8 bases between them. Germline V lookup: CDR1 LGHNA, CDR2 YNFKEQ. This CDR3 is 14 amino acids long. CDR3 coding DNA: TGTGCCAGCAGCCAGTCAGGGGCTAATGAAAAACTGTTTTTT. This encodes CASSQSGANEKLFF.

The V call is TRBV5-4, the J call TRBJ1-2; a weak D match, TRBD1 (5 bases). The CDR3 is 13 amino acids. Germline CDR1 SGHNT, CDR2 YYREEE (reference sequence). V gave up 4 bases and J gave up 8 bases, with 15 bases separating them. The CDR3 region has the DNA TGTGCCAGCAGCCCGAGCGGGGGAGGAGGCTACACCTTC. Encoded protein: CASSPSGGGGYTF.

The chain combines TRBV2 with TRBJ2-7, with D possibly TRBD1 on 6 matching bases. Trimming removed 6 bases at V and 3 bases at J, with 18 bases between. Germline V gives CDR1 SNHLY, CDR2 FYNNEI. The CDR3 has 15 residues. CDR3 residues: CASSLITQGYYEQYF. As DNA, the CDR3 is TGTGCCAGCAGCCTCATCACACAGGGTTACTACGAGCAGTACTTC.

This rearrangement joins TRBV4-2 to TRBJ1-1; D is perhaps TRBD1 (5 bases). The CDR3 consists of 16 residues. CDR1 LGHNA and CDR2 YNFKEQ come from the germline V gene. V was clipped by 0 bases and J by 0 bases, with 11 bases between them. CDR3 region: CASSQDGQGVNTEAFF. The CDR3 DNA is TGTGCCAGCAGCCAAGATGGTCAGGGCGTGAACACTGAAGCTTTCTTT.

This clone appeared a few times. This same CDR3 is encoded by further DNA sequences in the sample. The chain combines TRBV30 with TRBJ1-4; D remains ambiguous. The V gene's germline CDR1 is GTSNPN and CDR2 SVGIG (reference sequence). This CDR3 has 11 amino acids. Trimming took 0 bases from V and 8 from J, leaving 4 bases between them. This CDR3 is CAWSVGEKLFF. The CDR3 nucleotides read TGTGCCTGGAGTGTTGGGGAAAAACTGTTTTTT.

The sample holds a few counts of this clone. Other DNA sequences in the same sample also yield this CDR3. CDR3 in DNA: TGTGCCAGCAGCCCTCCAGGGTCACCCCTCCACTTT. Translated: CASSPPGSPLHF. V and J are TRBV7-2 and TRBJ1-6; the D gene is possibly TRBD1 (5 bases). With 5 bases removed from V and 10 bases from J, the gap between germline ends came to 9 bases. CDR1 and CDR2 from the germline V gene are SGHTA and FQGNSA. This CDR3 comprises 12 residues. The complete variable domain, with remaining parts taken from reference TRBV7-2 and TRBJ1-6, reads GAGVSQSPSNKVTEKGKDVELRCDPISGHTALYWYRQSLGQGLEFLIYFQGNSAPDKSGLPSDRFSAERTGGSVSTLTIQRTQQEDSAVYLCASSPPGSPLHFGNGTRLTVT.

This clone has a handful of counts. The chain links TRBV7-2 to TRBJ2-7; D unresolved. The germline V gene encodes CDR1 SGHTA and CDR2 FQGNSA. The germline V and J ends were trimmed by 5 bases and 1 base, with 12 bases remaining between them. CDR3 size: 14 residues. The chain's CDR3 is CASSLGYGSYEQYF. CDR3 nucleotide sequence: TGTGCCAGCAGCCTTGGCTATGGGTCCTACGAGCAGTACTTC.

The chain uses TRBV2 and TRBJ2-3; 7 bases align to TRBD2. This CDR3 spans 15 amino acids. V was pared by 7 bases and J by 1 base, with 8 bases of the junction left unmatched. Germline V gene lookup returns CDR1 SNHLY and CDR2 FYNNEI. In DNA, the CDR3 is TGTGCCAGCACCCCATTGGGGGGGGGCACAGATACGCAGTATTTT. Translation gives CASTPLGGGTDTQYF.

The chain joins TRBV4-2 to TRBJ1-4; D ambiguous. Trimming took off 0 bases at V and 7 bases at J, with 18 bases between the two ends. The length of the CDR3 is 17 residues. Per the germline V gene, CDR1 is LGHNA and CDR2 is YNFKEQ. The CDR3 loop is CASSQESPGRITEKLFF. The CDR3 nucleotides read TGTGCCAGCAGCCAAGAGTCTCCGGGAAGGATAACTGAAAAACTGTTTTTT.

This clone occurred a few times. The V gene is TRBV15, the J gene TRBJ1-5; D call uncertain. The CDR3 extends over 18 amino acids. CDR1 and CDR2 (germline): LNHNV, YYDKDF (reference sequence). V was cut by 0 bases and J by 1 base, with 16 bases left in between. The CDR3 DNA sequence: TGTGCCACCAGCAGAGATAATTGGGGAGAGTGGAGCAATCAGCCCCAGCATTTT. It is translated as CATSRDNWGEWSNQPQHF.

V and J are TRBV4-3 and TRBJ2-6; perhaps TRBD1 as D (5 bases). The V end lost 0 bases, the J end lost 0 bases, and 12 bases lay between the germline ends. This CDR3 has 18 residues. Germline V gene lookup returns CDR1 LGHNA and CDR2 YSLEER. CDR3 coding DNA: TGCGCCAGCAGCCAAGACCCCCAGGGCAGCTCTGGGGCCAACGTCCTGACTTTC. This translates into CASSQDPQGSSGANVLTF.

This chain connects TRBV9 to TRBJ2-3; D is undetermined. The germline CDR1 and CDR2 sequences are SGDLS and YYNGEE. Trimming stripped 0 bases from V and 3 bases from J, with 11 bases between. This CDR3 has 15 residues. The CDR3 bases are TGTGCCAGCAGCGTAGGTAGCCCCCTGACAGATACGCAGTATTTT. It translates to CASSVGSPLTDTQYF.

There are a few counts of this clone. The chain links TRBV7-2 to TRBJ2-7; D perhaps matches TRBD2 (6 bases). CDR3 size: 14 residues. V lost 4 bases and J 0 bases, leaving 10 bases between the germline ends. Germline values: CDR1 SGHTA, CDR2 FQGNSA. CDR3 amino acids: CASSWEVSSYEQYF. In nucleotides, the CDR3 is TGTGCCAGCAGCTGGGAGGTTAGCTCCTACGAGCAGTACTTC.